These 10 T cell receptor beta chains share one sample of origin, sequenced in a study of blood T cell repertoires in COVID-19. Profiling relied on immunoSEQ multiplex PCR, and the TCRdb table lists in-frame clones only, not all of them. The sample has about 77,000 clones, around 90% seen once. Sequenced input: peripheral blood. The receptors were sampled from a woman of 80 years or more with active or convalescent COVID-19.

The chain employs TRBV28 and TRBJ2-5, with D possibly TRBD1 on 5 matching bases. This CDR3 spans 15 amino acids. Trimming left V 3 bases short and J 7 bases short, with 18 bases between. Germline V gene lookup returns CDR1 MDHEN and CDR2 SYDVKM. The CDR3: CASSLDQGLYGTQYF. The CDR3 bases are TGTGCCAGCAGTTTGGATCAGGGCCTTTATGGGACCCAGTACTTC.

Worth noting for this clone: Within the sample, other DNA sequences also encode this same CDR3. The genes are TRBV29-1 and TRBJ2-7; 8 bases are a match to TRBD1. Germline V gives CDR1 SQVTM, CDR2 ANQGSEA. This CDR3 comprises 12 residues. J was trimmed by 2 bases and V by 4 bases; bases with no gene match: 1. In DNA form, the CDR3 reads TGCAGCGTTGGGGACAGGACCTACGAGCAGTACTTC. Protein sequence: CSVGDRTYEQYF.

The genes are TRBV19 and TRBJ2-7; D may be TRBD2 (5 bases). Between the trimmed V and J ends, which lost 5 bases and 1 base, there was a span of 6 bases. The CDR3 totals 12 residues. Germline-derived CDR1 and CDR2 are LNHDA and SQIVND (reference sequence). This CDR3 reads CASSEGSYEQYF. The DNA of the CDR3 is TGTGCCAGTAGTGAGGGTTCCTACGAGCAGTACTTC.

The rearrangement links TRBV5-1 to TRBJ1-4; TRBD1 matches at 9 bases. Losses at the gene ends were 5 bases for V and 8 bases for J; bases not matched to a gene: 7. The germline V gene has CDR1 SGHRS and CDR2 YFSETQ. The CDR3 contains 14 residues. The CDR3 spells CASSSGTGKEKLFF. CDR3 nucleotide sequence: TGCGCCAGCAGTTCCGGGACAGGGAAGGAAAAACTGTTTTTT.

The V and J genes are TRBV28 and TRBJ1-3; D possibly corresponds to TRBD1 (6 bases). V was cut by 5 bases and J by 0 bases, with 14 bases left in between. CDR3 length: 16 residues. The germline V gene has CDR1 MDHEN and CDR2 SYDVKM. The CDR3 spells CASSLSQQGSGNTIYF. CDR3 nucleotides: TGTGCCAGCAGTCTCTCCCAACAGGGCTCTGGAAACACCATATATTTT.

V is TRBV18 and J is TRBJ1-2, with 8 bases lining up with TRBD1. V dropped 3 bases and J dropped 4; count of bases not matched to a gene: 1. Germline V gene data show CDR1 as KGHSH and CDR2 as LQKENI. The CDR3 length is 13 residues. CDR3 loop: CASSPGQVYGYTF. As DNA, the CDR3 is TGTGCCAGCTCACCGGGACAGGTCTATGGCTACACCTTC.

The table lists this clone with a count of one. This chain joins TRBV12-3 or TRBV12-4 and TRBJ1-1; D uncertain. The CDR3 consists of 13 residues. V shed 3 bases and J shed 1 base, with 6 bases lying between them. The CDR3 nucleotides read TGTGCCAGCAGTTTTCAGGAGAACACTGAAGCTTTCTTT. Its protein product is CASSFQENTEAFF.

CDR3 region: CASSLAGGNTIYF. CDR3 DNA: TGCGCCAGCAGCTTGGCAGGGGGCAACACCATATATTTT. V usage is TRBV5-1 and J usage is TRBJ1-3; 8 bases line up with TRBD1. The germline V gene has CDR1 SGHRS and CDR2 YFSETQ. V trimming: 0 bases; J trimming: 7 bases; junction bases outside the gene matches: 0. CDR3 length: 13 residues.

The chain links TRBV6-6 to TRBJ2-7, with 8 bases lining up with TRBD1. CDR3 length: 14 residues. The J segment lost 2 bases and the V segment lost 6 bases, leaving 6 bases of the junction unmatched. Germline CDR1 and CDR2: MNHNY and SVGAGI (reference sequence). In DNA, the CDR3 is TGTGCCAGCAGCATGGACAGGGCCACCTACGAGCAGTACTTC. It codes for CASSMDRATYEQYF.

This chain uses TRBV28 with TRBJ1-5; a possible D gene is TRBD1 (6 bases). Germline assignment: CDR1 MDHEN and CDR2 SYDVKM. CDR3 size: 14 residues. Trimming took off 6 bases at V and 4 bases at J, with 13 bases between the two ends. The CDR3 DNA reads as TGTGCCAGCAGAAATGACAGGACTAATCAGCCCCAGCATTTT. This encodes CASRNDRTNQPQHF.